The clone carrying this T cell receptor beta chain was found many times. The antigen is unknown. This specimen comes from a study of T cell repertoires in cytomegalovirus infection. The overall study: Indicated by public TCR beta signatures were CMV infection and matching HLA type. Study-wide results and caveats: In two of eight donors, the top clonotype was HLA-C-restricted CMV-specific.

Each CDR3 protein gets one entry after TCRdb re-called the reads with MiXCR. The data hold 450,000 to 550,000 distinct CDR3 sequences, with approximately 15% observed a single time. The germline V gene has CDR1 SEHNR and CDR2 FQNEAQ (reference sequence). The ends lost 5 bases at V and 0 bases at J; junction bases unmatched: 11. CDR3 size: 17 residues. This TCR came from a human donor in good health (CMV status not recorded). Some clones in this sample may be carry-over from other donors' samples. The V gene is TRBV7-9, the J gene TRBJ2-7, with 9 bases matching TRBD1. The sequenced sample was CD8+ T cells from PBMCs. The CDR3, as DNA: TGTGCCAGCAGCCTCCACCCACAGGGGGCAAGCTCCTACGAGCAGTACTTC. This translates into CASSLHPQGASSYEQYF.